This TCR beta chain was recorded in a study of cytomegalovirus exposure and HLA in healthy donors. General observations from the study: According to the study, about 180 TCR beta chains were cytomegalovirus-associated.

The CDR3 covers 18 residues. V was clipped by 6 bases and J by 6 bases, with 24 bases between them. The germline V gene has CDR1 LGHNT and CDR2 FRNRAP. With respect to this clone: The antigen is not known.

Amplification used 60 Vbeta primers and 13 Jbeta primers. Using immunoSEQ multiplex PCR, the repertoire was profiled, and TCRdb retains in-frame clones only, with some absent. Of about 200,000 clones in the sample, 82% are singletons; the top ten hold approximately 6.5%. The chain couples TRBV12-5 to TRBJ2-6; D possibly corresponds to TRBD1 (5 bases). Sequencing input: PBMCs. The sequence came from a man in his forties in good health and CMV-seropositive. In nucleotides, the CDR3 is TGTGCTAGTGGCCCAGGAGTGGGGCTGCTCTGGGAGGCCAACGTCCTGACTTTC. It specifies CASGPGVGLLWEANVLTF.